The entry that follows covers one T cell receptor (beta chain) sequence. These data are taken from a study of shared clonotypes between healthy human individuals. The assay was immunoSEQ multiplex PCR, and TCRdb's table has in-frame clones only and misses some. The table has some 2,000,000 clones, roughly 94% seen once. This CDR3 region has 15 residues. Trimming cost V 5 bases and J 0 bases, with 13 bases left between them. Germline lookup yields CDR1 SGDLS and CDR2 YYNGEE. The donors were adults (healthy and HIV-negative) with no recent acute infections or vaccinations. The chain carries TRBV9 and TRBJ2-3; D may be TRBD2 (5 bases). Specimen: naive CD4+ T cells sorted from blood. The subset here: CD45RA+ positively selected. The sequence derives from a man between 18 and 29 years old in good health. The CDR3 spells CASSPWTASTDTQYF. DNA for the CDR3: TGTGCCAGCAGTCCGTGGACTGCGAGCACAGATACGCAGTATTTT.